There are many counts of the clone carrying this TCR beta chain. Per germline, CDR1 SGHRS and CDR2 YFSETQ. With V trimmed by 3 bases and J by 0 bases, 4 bases remained unmatched. CDR3 length equals 15 residues. This specimen belongs to a study of human T cells and chemical hapten exposure. Unfractionated whole blood yielded the extracted total RNA. As originally analysed: Per-sample TCR counts ranged from roughly 20,000 to 750,000, median approximately 98,000. A single record per CDR3 protein comes from TCRdb applying MiXCR to the 5' RACE reads. These V and J calls rely on TCRdb rather than the paper's analysis. The sample includes about 140,000 distinct CDR3 sequences, around 4% of them seen just once.

The sequence was collected from a female donor in good health. The chain joins TRBV5-1 to TRBJ1-2; TRBD1 matches 8 bases. As DNA, the CDR3 is TGCGCCAGCAGCTCGTCGGACAGGGCTAACTATGGCTACACCTTC. It translates to CASSSSDRANYGYTF.